This T cell receptor (beta chain) emerged from a study of cytomegalovirus exposure and HLA in healthy donors. Germline CDR1 reads SGHRS; CDR2 reads YFSETQ. The CDR3 runs 17 residues. A remark on this clone: At one of its ends the junction is not consistent with the germline gene, which may arise from a read error.

With 60 Vbeta and 13 Jbeta primers, the PCR was carried out. Profiled with immunoSEQ multiplex PCR; TCRdb holds only in-frame clones, not every one. The table lists hundreds of thousands of clones, 70% to 85% of them singletons. The V call is TRBV5-1, the J call TRBJ2-6; TRBD1 is a possible D gene (6 bases). Specimen: PBMCs. The sequence came from a male donor in good health and CMV-seronegative. The CDR3 spells CASSYAGDSPGANVLTF. The CDR3, as DNA: TGCGCCAGCAGCTATGCAGGGGATAGCCCTGGGGCCAACGTCTTGACTTTC.